This TCR beta chain was identified during a study of radiotherapy plus CTLA-4 blockade in lung cancer. J gave up 8 bases and V 6 bases, and 5 bases lay outside the gene matches. The CDR3 covers 14 residues. Germline V gene sequence: CDR1 LNHDA, CDR2 SQIVND (reference sequence). Assay used: immunoSEQ multiplex PCR; TCRdb lists only in-frame clones, some missing. The sample holds roughly 100,000 clones, roughly 80% seen once. The input for sequencing was peripheral blood, taken from a patient treated with radiotherapy plus ipilimumab. The receptor was derived from a human donor with non-small cell lung cancer who had a partial response to radiotherapy plus ipilimumab. The chain uses TRBV19 and TRBJ2-1; the match to TRBD2 covers 12 bases. CDR3 nucleotides: TGTGCCAGTAGAACATCTAGCGGGAGGGATGAGCAGTTCTTC. Its protein product is CASRTSSGRDEQFF.